The 2 T cell receptor beta chains in this list originate from one sample, sequenced in a study of blood T cell repertoires in COVID-19. Repertoires were generated with immunoSEQ multiplex PCR, while TCRdb's copy carries only in-frame clones and drops some. This sample has under 200,000 clones, with 90% found just once. The sequencing input was peripheral blood. These receptors all stem from a man in his fifties with acute or convalescent COVID-19.

V and J are TRBV9 and TRBJ2-1; no clear D. This CDR3 has 13 amino acids. Trimming took 7 bases from V and 0 from J, leaving 8 bases between them. Germline CDR1 reads SGDLS; CDR2 reads YYNGEE. The CDR3 loop is CASSFRSYNEQFF. DNA of the CDR3: TGTGCCAGCTCCTTTCGCTCCTACAATGAGCAGTTCTTC.

This sequence joins TRBV2 and TRBJ2-3; 9 bases agree with TRBD2. There are 15 residues in the CDR3. With V trimmed by 2 bases and J by 4 bases, 4 bases remained unmatched. The germline gives CDR1 SNHLY, CDR2 FYNNEI. The CDR3 nucleotides read TGTGCCAGCAGTGAAATGCGGGGGGGCGCAGATACGCAGTATTTT. It codes for CASSEMRGGADTQYF. Full variable domain (missing parts from reference TRBV2 and TRBJ2-3): EPEVTQTPSHQVTQMGQEVILRCVPISNHLYFYWYRQILGQKVEFLVSFYNNEISEKSEIFDDQFSVERPDGSNFTLKIRSTKLEDSAMYFCASSEMRGGADTQYFGPGTRLTVL.